The 16 T cell receptor beta chains presented below share a single source sample, sequenced in a study of control samples from healthy donors and cancer patients. Clones were read by immunoSEQ multiplex PCR, and TCRdb kept only the in-frame ones, dropping some. The table lists about 79,000 clones, roughly 93% of them singletons, with about 1.3% in the top ten. The sample comprised PBMCs. The receptors shown here come from a woman in her 40s with lung cancer.

V usage is TRBV5-1 and J usage is TRBJ1-1, with a weak D call TRBD1 (5 bases). The CDR3 is 13 amino acids. The V end lost 0 bases, the J end lost 6 bases, and 9 bases lay between the germline ends. Germline CDR1 reads SGHRS; CDR2 reads YFSETQ. Here the CDR3 DNA reads TGCGCCAGCAGCTTGGACCCGGGGGCTGAAGCTTTCTTT. Amino acids: CASSLDPGAEAFF.

The CDR3 region is CASSLGGVSSGNTIYF. CDR3 coding DNA: TGTGCCAGCAGCTTGGGCGGCGTTAGCTCTGGAAACACCATATATTTT. The rearrangement uses TRBV11-3 and TRBJ1-3; D is uncertain. Trimming left V 3 bases short and J 0 bases short, with 12 bases between. There are 16 residues in the CDR3. CDR1 SGHNT and CDR2 YENEEA come from the germline V gene.

In this sample, this clone turned up a few times. The chain recombines TRBV9 with TRBJ1-5; D uncertain. The CDR3 is 13 residues long. The germline V gene has CDR1 SGDLS and CDR2 YYNGEE. Deletions cut 3 bases from V and 6 bases from J, with 10 bases between. The DNA of the CDR3 is TGTGCCAGCAGCGAGGGATACACTCAGCCCCAGCATTTT. Translation: CASSEGYTQPQHF.

The chain has TRBV2 and TRBJ1-5; D may be TRBD1 (6 bases). This CDR3 is built from 16 residues. The germline V gene encodes CDR1 SNHLY and CDR2 FYNNEI. Trimming removed 6 bases from V and 4 bases from J, with 19 bases in between. The CDR3 here is CASRLPEQGRNQPQHF. The CDR3 nucleotides are TGTGCCAGCAGACTACCCGAACAGGGCCGGAATCAGCCCCAGCATTTT.

The rearrangement links TRBV20-1 to TRBJ2-5, with D perhaps TRBD1 (5 bases). The CDR3 is 14 amino acids. V shed 3 bases and J shed 5 bases, with 16 bases lying between them. Germline values: CDR1 DFQATT, CDR2 SNEGSKA (reference sequence). CDR3 coding DNA: TGCAGTGCTAGTTTTAGTACAGGTCTGGAGACCCAGTACTTC. It yields the protein CSASFSTGLETQYF.

The rearrangement links TRBV7-9 to TRBJ1-1; D gene unclear. The CDR3 has 12 residues. In germline, CDR1 is SEHNR, CDR2 FQNEAQ (reference sequence). V lost 10 bases to trimming and J lost 5 bases, with 14 bases between them. CDR3 nucleotides: TGTGCCAACTCTCGCGGTGAGACTGAAGCTTTCTTT. Protein sequence: CANSRGETEAFF. Using reference TRBV7-9 and TRBJ1-1 for the parts outside the CDR3, the full variable domain is DTGVSQNPRHKITKRGQNVTFRCDPISEHNRLYWYRQTLGQGPEFLTYFQNEAQLEKSRLLSDRFSAERPKGSFSTLEIQRTEQGDSAMYLCANSRGETEAFFGQGTRLTVV.

The chain uses TRBV12-3 or TRBV12-4 and TRBJ1-5; D uncertain. The CDR3 contains 12 residues. Trimming removed 4 bases at V and 7 bases at J, with 8 bases between. The CDR3 coding sequence is TGTGCCAGCAGTTCCGTCGACCAGCCCCAGCATTTT. This encodes CASSSVDQPQHF.

This chain connects TRBV5-1 to TRBJ1-1; TRBD1 aligns across 7 bases. The V and J ends lost 8 bases and 3 bases, in that order; junction bases with no gene match: 13. Looked up from germline, CDR1 is SGHRS and CDR2 is YFSETQ. This CDR3 is 15 amino acids long. The CDR3 spells CASQDTGAEDTEAFF. The CDR3 DNA is TGCGCCAGTCAAGACACAGGGGCGGAGGACACTGAAGCTTTCTTT. The entire variable domain, with the rest obtained from reference TRBV5-1 and TRBJ1-1, is as follows: KAGVTQTPRYLIKTRGQQVTLSCSPISGHRSVSWYQQTPGQGLQFLFEYFSETQRNKGNFPGRFSGRQFSNSRSEMNVSTLELGDSALYLCASQDTGAEDTEAFFGQGTRLTVV.

V usage is TRBV7-8 and J usage is TRBJ2-5; TRBD2 agrees at 8 bases. V lost 5 bases and J lost 0; bases outside the gene matches: 14. Germline CDR1 reads SGHVS; CDR2 reads FQNEAQ. This CDR3 region has 18 residues. CDR3 nucleotide sequence: TGTGCCAGCAGCCGATACATGAGCGGGGGCACGTACCAAGAGACCCAGTACTTC. Its translation: CASSRYMSGGTYQETQYF.

In its sample, this clone was seen a few times. The J gene is TRBJ2-7, the V gene TRBV13; D assignment may be TRBD1 or TRBD2 (5 bases each). This CDR3 comprises 17 residues. Trimming shortened V by 5 bases and J by 1 base, and 21 bases separated the two germline ends. Germline V gives CDR1 PRHDT, CDR2 FYEKMQ (reference sequence). CDR3 nucleotides: TGTGCCAGCAGCGTGGGTTTGCTGGGACGTCAGTCCTACGAGCAGTACTTC. Its protein is CASSVGLLGRQSYEQYF.

Only a few counts were recorded for this clone. The V call is TRBV5-1, the J call TRBJ2-1, with D uncertain. The germline V and J ends were trimmed by 2 bases and 0 bases, with 18 bases remaining between them. The CDR3 loop spans 18 amino acids. Germline CDR1 is SGHRS and CDR2 is YFSETQ. The CDR3: CASSLRAPTANSYNEQFF. The DNA for the CDR3 is TGCGCCAGCAGCTTAAGGGCCCCCACAGCAAACTCCTACAATGAGCAGTTCTTC.

The CDR3 region has the DNA TGTGCCACCAGCGCACAGGGGAACAATCAGCCCCAGCATTTT. Translated: CATSAQGNNQPQHF. This chain links TRBV15 with TRBJ1-5; 7 bases fit TRBD1. V lost 5 bases, J lost 3 bases, and 4 bases stayed unmatched. CDR3 length: 14 amino acids. Germline V CDR1 and CDR2: LNHNV, YYDKDF (reference sequence). Complete variable domain (other parts from reference TRBV15 and TRBJ1-5): DAMVIQNPRYQVTQFGKPVTLSCSQTLNHNVMYWYQQKSSQAPKLLFHYYDKDFNNEADTPDNFQSRRPNTSFCFLDIRSPGLGDTAMYLCATSAQGNNQPQHFGDGTRLSIL.

This clone was seen just once. The chain couples TRBV6-6 to TRBJ2-1, with D possibly matching TRBD1 (5 bases). The CDR3 extends over 15 amino acids. Germline-derived CDR1 and CDR2 are MNHNY and SVGAGI (reference sequence). Trimming removed 8 bases at V and 4 bases at J, with 18 bases between. CDR3: CASSSGLGRYNEQFF. The CDR3, as DNA: TGTGCCAGCTCCTCCGGGCTGGGGCGTTACAATGAGCAGTTCTTC.

This clone was observed a single time. Sequence at one end of the junction differs from germline and may be a read error. V and J are TRBV7-7 and TRBJ2-2, with 13 bases that match TRBD2. Germline lookup yields CDR1 SSHAT and CDR2 FNYEAQ (reference sequence). The CDR3 has 16 residues. The CDR3 region has the DNA TGTGCTAGCAGTCCACTAGCGGGGGGGCCGAGCGGGGAGCTGTTTTTT. This encodes CASSPLAGGPSGELFF.

This clone was counted once. The chain recombines TRBV5-5 with TRBJ2-7; a possible D gene is TRBD1 (6 bases). The germline gives CDR1 SGHKS, CDR2 YYEKEE (reference sequence). The CDR3 is 13 amino acids. Trimming stripped 5 bases from V and 4 bases from J, with 13 bases between. CDR3 DNA sequence: TGTGCCAGCAGAATTTTGGGGGCGTACGAGCAGTACTTC. Protein: CASRILGAYEQYF.

This chain uses TRBV5-6 with TRBJ2-5, with 8 bases that match TRBD1. V shed 8 bases and J 1 base; nucleotides not matched to a gene: 16. This CDR3 contains 17 residues. Looked up from germline, CDR1 is SGHDT and CDR2 is YYEEEE. The CDR3 bases are TGTGCCAGTACCCGACAGGGGTTTAGGGCAGCCCAAGAGACCCAGTACTTC. The encoded protein is CASTRQGFRAAQETQYF.